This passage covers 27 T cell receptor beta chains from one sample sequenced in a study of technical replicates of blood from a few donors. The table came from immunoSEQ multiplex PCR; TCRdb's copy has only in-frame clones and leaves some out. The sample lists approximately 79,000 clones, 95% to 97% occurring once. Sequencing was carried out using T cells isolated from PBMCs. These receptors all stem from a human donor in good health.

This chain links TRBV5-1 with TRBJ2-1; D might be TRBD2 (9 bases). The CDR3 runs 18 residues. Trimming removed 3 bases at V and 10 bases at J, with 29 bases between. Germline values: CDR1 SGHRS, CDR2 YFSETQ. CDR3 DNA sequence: TGCGCCAGCAGCTATGGACAGGGAGGTAGCGGGGGAGCGGGGGAGCAGTTCTTC. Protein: CASSYGQGGSGGAGEQFF.

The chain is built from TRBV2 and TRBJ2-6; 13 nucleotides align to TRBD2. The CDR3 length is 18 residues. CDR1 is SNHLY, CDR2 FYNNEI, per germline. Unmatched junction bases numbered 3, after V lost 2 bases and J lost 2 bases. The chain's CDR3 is CASSEFGLAGAGANVLTF. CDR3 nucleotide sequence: TGTGCCAGCAGTGAATTCGGACTAGCGGGGGCTGGGGCCAACGTCCTGACTTTC.

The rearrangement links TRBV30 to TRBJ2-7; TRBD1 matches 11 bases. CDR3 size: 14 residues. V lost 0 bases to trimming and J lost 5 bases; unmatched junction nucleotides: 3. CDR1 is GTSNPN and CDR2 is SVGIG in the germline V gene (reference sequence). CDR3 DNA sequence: TGTGCCTGGAGTGTTGGACAGGGGGCAAACGAGCAGTACTTC. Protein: CAWSVGQGANEQYF.

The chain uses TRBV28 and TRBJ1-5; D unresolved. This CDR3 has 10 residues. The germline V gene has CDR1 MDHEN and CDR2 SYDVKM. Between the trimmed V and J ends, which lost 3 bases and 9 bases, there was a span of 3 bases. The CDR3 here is CASSFRPQHF. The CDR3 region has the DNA TGTGCCAGCAGTTTCCGGCCCCAGCATTTT.

CDR3 residues: CASSVGANSYEQYF. The DNA for the CDR3 is TGTGCCAGCAGCGTTGGGGCTAACTCCTACGAGCAGTACTTC. V gene TRBV9 combines with J gene TRBJ2-7; possible D gene TRBD1, 5 bases. Germline V CDR1 and CDR2: SGDLS, YYNGEE. The V end was cut by 2 bases, the J end by 0 bases, with 9 bases between. The CDR3 totals 14 residues.

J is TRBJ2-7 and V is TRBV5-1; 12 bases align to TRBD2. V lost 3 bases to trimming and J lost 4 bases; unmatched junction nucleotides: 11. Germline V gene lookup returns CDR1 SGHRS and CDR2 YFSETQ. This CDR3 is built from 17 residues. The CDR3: CASSSGLAGGSVYEQYF. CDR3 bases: TGCGCCAGCAGCTCGGGGCTAGCGGGGGGGAGCGTATACGAGCAGTACTTC. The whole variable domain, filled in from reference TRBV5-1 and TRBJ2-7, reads KAGVTQTPRYLIKTRGQQVTLSCSPISGHRSVSWYQQTPGQGLQFLFEYFSETQRNKGNFPGRFSGRQFSNSRSEMNVSTLELGDSALYLCASSSGLAGGSVYEQYFGPGTRLTVT.

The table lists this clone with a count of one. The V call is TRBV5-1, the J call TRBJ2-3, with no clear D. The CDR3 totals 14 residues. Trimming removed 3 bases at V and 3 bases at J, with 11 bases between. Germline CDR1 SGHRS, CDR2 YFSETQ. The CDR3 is CASSSRYLTDTQYF. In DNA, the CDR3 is TGCGCCAGCAGCTCCCGGTACCTGACAGATACGCAGTATTTT.

For the CDR3, the DNA is TGTGCCAGCAGTGGGACTAGCGGGAGGACCTCCTACAATGAGCAGTTCTTC. This sequence encodes CASSGTSGRTSYNEQFF. V usage is TRBV2 and J usage is TRBJ2-1, with 14 bases aligning to TRBD2. The ends lost 4 bases at V and 0 bases at J; junction bases unmatched: 2. Looked up from germline, CDR1 is SNHLY and CDR2 is FYNNEI. The CDR3 consists of 17 residues.

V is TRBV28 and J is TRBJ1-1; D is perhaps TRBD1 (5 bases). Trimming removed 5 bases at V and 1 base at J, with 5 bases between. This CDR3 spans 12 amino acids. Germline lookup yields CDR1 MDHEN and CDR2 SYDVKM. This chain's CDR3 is CASSQGNTEAFF. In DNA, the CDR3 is TGTGCCAGCAGTCAGGGGAACACTGAAGCTTTCTTT.

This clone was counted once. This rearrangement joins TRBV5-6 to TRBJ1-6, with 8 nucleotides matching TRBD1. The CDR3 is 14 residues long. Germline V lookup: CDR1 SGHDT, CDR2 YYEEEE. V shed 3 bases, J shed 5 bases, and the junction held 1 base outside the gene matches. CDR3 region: CASSWTGNNSPLHF. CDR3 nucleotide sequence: TGTGCCAGCAGCTGGACAGGGAATAATTCACCCCTCCACTTT.

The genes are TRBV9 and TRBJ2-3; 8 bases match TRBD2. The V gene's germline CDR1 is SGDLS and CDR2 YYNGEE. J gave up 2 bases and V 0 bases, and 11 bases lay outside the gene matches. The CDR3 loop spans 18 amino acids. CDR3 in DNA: TGTGCCAGCAGCGTAGCTAGAAGTGGGCGGGGGGCCACAGATACGCAGTATTTT. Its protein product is CASSVARSGRGATDTQYF.

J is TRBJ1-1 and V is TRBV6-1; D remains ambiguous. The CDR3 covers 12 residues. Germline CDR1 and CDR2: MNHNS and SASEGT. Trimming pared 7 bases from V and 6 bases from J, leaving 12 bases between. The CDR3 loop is CASTKARAEAFF. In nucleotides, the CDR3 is TGTGCCAGCACCAAAGCGCGGGCTGAAGCTTTCTTT.

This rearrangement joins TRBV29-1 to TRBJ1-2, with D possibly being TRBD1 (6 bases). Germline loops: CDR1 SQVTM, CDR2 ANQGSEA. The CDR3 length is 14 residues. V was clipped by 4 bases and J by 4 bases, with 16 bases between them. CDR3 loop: CSVGSLDSFYGYTF. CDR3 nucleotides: TGCAGCGTTGGGTCTTTGGACAGCTTCTATGGCTACACCTTC.

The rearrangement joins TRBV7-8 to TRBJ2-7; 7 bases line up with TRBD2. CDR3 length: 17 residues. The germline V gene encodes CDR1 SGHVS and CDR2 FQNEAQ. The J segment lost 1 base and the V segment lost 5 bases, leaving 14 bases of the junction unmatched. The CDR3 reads CASSPRSGGGISYEQYF. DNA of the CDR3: TGTGCCAGCAGCCCCCGTTCGGGGGGTGGAATTTCCTACGAGCAGTACTTC.

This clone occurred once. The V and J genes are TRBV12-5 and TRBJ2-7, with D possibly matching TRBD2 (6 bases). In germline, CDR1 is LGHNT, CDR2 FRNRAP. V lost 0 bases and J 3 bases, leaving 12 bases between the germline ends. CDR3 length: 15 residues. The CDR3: CASGLVPGGVYEQYF. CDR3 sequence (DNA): TGTGCTAGTGGTTTGGTACCCGGGGGAGTCTACGAGCAGTACTTC.

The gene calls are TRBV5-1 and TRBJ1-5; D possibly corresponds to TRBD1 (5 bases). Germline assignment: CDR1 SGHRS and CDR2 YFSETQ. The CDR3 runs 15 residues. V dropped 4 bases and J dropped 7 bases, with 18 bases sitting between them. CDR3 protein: CASSVDGGYGQPQHF. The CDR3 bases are TGCGCCAGCAGCGTCGATGGGGGGTACGGACAGCCCCAGCATTTT.

This CDR3 reads CASSLSGMGESGANVLTF. The CDR3 nucleotides are TGTGCCAGCAGTTTGAGCGGGATGGGGGAGTCTGGGGCCAACGTCCTGACTTTC. The chain is built from TRBV11-2 and TRBJ2-6; 7 bases are shared with TRBD2. CDR3 length: 18 amino acids. Trimming at V came to 6 bases and at J to 1 base, leaving 12 bases not matched to a gene. Germline V CDR1 and CDR2: SGHAT, FQNNGV.

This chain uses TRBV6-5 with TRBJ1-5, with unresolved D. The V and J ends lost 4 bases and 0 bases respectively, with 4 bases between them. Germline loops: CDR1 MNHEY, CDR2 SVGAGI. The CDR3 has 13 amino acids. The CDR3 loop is CASSFGSNQPQHF. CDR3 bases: TGTGCCAGCAGTTTCGGTAGCAATCAGCCCCAGCATTTT.

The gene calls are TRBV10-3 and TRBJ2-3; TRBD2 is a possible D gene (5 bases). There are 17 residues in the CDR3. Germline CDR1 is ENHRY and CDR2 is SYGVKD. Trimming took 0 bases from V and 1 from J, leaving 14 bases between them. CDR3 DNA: TGTGCCATCAGTGAGTCCTGGAGGTTTTCAGGCACAGATACGCAGTATTTT. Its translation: CAISESWRFSGTDTQYF.

The CDR3 DNA reads as TGTGCCAGTACTCAGGGAATTGAAGCTTTCTTT. It encodes CASTQGIEAFF. J is TRBJ1-1 and V is TRBV19; perhaps TRBD1 as D (5 bases). Trimming removed 7 bases from V and 7 bases from J, with 10 bases in between. CDR1 and CDR2 from the germline V gene are LNHDA and SQIVND (reference sequence). The CDR3 contains 11 residues.

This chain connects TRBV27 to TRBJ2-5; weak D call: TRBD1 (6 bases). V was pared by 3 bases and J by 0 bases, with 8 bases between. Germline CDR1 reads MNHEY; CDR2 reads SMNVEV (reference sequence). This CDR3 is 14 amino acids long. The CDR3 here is CASSFGQYQETQYF. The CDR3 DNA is TGTGCCAGCAGTTTTGGACAGTACCAAGAGACCCAGTACTTC.

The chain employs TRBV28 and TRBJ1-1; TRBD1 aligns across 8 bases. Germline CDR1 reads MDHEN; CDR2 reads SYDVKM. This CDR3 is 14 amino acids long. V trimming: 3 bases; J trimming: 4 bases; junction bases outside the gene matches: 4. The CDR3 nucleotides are TGTGCCAGCAGTTTTCACAGGGGGACCACTGAAGCTTTCTTT. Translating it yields CASSFHRGTTEAFF. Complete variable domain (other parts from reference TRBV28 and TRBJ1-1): DVKVTQSSRYLVKRTGEKVFLECVQDMDHENMFWYRQDPGLGLRLIYFSYDVKMKEKGDIPEGYSVSREKKERFSLILESASTNQTSMYLCASSFHRGTTEAFFGQGTRLTVV.

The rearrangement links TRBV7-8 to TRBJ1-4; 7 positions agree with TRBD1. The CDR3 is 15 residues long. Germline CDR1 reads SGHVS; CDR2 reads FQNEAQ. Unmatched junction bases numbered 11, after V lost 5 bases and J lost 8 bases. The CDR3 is CASSLDDRVEEKLFF. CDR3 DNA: TGTGCCAGCAGCCTTGATGACAGGGTAGAAGAAAAACTGTTTTTT.

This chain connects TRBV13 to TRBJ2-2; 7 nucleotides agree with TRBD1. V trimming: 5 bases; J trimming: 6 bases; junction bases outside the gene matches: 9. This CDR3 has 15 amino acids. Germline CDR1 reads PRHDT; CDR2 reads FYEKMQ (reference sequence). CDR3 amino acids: CASSPQGIGSGELFF. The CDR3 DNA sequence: TGTGCCAGCAGCCCACAGGGGATCGGGTCCGGGGAGCTGTTTTTT.

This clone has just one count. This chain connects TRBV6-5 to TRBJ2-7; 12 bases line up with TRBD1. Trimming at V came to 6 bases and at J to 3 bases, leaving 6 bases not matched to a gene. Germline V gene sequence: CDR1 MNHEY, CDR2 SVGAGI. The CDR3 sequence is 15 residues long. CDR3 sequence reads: CASSPGTGGYYEQYF. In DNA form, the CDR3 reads TGTGCCAGCAGCCCTGGGACAGGGGGCTACTACGAGCAGTACTTC.

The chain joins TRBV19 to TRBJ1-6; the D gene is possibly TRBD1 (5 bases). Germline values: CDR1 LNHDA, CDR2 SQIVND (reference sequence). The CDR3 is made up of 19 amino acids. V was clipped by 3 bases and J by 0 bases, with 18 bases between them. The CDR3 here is CASSILVSGDGSYNSPLHF. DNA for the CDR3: TGTGCCAGTAGTATCTTGGTCTCGGGGGACGGCTCCTATAATTCACCCCTCCACTTT.

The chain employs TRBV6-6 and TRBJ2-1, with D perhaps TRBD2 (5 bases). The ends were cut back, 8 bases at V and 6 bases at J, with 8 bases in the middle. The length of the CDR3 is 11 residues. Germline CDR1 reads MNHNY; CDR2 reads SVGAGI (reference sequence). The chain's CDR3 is CASEAVNEQFF. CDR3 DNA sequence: TGTGCCAGCGAAGCGGTCAATGAGCAGTTCTTC.